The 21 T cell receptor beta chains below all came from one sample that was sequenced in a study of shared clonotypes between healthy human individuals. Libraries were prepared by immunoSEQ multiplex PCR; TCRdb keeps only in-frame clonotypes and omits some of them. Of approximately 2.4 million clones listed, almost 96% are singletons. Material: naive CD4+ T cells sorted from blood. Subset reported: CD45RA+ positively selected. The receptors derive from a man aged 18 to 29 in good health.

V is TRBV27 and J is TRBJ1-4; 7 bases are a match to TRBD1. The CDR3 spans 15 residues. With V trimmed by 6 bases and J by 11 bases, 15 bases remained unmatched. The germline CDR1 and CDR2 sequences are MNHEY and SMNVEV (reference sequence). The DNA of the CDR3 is TGTGCCAGCAGGGAACAGGGGCCTCTAGGAGGGAAACTGTTTTTT. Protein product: CASREQGPLGGKLFF.

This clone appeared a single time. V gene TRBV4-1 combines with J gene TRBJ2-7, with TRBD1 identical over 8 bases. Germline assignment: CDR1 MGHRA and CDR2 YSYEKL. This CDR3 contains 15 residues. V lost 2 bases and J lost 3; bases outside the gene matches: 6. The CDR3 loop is CASSQTGGLGYEQYF. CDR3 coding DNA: TGCGCCAGCAGCCAAACAGGGGGATTGGGCTACGAGCAGTACTTC.

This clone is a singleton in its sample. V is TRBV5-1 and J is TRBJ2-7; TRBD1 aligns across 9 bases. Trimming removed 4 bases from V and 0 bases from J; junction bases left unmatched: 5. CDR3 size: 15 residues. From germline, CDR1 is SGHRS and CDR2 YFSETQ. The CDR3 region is CASSPRQGVSYEQYF. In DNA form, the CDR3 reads TGCGCCAGCAGCCCTAGACAGGGGGTCTCCTACGAGCAGTACTTC.

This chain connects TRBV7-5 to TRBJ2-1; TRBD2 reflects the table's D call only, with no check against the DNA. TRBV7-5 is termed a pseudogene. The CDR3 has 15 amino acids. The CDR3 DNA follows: TGTGCCAGAAGCTTAACCCCCTCGGGAGCCAATGAGCAGTTCTTC. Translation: CARSLTPSGANEQFF.

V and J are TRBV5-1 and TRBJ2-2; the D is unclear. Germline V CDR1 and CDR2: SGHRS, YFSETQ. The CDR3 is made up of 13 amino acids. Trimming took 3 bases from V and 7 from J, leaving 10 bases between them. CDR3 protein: CASSSGASGELFF. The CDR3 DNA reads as TGCGCCAGCAGCTCGGGCGCGAGCGGGGAGCTGTTTTTT.

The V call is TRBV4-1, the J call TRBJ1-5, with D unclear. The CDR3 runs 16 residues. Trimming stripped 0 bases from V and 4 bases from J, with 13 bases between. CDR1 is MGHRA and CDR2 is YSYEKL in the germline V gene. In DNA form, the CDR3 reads TGCGCCAGCAGCCAAGACTACGGGCCTCGAAATCAGCCCCAGCATTTT. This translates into CASSQDYGPRNQPQHF.

CDR3 bases: TGTGCCAGCGCTACAGGTGCCTCTGAAGCTTTCTTT. Its translation: CASATGASEAFF. This chain joins TRBV2 and TRBJ1-1, with D possibly being TRBD1 (5 bases). Germline V gene sequence: CDR1 SNHLY, CDR2 FYNNEI. V was pared by 8 bases and J by 6 bases, with 13 bases between. This CDR3 region has 12 residues.

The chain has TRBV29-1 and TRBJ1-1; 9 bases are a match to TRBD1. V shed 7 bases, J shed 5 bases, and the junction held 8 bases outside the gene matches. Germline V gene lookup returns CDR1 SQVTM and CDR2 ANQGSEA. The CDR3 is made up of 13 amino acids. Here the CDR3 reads CSAVGQGSTEAFF. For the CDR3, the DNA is TGCAGCGCTGTGGGACAGGGTTCAACTGAAGCTTTCTTT. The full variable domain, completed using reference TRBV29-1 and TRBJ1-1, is SAVISQKPSRDICQRGTSLTIQCQVDSQVTMMFWYRQQPGQSLTLIATANQGSEATYESGFVIDKFPISRPNLTFSTLTVSNMSPEDSSIYLCSAVGQGSTEAFFGQGTRLTVV.

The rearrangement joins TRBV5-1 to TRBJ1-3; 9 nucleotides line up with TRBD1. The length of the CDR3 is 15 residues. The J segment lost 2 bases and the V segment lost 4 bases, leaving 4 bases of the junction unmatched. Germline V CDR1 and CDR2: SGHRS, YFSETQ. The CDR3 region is CASSPGQGTGNTIYF. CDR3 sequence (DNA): TGCGCCAGCAGCCCGGGACAGGGAACTGGAAACACCATATATTTT. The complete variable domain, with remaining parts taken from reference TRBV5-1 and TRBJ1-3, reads KAGVTQTPRYLIKTRGQQVTLSCSPISGHRSVSWYQQTPGQGLQFLFEYFSETQRNKGNFPGRFSGRQFSNSRSEMNVSTLELGDSALYLCASSPGQGTGNTIYFGEGSWLTVV.

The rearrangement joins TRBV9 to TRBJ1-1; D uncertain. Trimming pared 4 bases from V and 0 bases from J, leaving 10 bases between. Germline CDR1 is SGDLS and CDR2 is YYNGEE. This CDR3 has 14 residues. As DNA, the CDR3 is TGTGCCAGCAGCTTAGCGACGGTGAACACTGAAGCTTTCTTT. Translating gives CASSLATVNTEAFF.

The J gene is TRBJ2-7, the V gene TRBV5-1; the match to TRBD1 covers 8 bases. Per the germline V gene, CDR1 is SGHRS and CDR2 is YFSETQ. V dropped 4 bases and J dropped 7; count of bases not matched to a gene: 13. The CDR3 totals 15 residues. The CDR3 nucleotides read TGCGCCAGCAGCCCAACCCAGGGGGCTCGCCTAGAGCAGTACTTC. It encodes CASSPTQGARLEQYF.

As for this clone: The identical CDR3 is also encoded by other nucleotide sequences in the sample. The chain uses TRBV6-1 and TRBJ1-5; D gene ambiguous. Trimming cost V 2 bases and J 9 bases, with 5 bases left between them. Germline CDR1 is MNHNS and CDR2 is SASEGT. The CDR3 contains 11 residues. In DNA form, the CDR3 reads TGTGCCAGCAGTGAACGGGGGCCCCAGCATTTT. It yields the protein CASSERGPQHF.

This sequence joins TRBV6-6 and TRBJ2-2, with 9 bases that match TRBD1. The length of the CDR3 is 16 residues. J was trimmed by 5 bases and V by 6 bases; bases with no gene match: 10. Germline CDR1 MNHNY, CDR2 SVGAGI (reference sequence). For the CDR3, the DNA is TGTGCCAGCAGCCCGGGGACAGGGAAAGGGACCGGGGAGCTGTTTTTT. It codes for CASSPGTGKGTGELFF.

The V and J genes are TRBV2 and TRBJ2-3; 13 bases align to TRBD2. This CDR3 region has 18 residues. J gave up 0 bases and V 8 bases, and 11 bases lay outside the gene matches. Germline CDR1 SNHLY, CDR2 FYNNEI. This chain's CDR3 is CASPGPGTSGVSTDTQYF. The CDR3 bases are TGTGCCAGCCCCGGGCCCGGGACTAGCGGGGTGAGCACAGATACGCAGTATTTT. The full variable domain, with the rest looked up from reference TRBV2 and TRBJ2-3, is EPEVTQTPSHQVTQMGQEVILRCVPISNHLYFYWYRQILGQKVEFLVSFYNNEISEKSEIFDDQFSVERPDGSNFTLKIRSTKLEDSAMYFCASPGPGTSGVSTDTQYFGPGTRLTVL.

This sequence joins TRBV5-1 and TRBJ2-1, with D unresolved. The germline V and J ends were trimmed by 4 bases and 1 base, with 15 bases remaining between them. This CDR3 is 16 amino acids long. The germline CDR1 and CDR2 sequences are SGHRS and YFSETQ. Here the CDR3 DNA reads TGCGCCAGCAGCGTACTTCCTACCGGGTCCTACAATGAGCAGTTCTTC. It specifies CASSVLPTGSYNEQFF. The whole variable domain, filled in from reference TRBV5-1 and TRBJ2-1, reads KAGVTQTPRYLIKTRGQQVTLSCSPISGHRSVSWYQQTPGQGLQFLFEYFSETQRNKGNFPGRFSGRQFSNSRSEMNVSTLELGDSALYLCASSVLPTGSYNEQFFGPGTRLTVL.

The CDR3 loop reads CASSQRQGSFYEQYF. CDR3 in DNA: TGTGCCAGCAGCCAAAGACAGGGGAGCTTCTACGAGCAGTACTTC. The rearrangement links TRBV5-4 to TRBJ2-7, with 8 bases identical to TRBD1. The V segment lost 4 bases and the J segment 3 bases; nucleotides outside the gene matches: 9. This CDR3 contains 15 residues. The germline gives CDR1 SGHNT, CDR2 YYREEE (reference sequence).

The CDR3 spells CASSDGLGQLSNTGELFF. The CDR3 DNA reads as TGCGCCAGCAGTGATGGGTTGGGACAGTTATCGAACACCGGGGAGCTGTTTTTT. The rearrangement links TRBV10-1 to TRBJ2-2; TRBD1 aligns across 7 bases. Germline lookup yields CDR1 WNHNN and CDR2 SYGVQD (reference sequence). The CDR3 runs 18 residues. V was pared by 3 bases and J by 0 bases, with 10 bases of the junction left unmatched.

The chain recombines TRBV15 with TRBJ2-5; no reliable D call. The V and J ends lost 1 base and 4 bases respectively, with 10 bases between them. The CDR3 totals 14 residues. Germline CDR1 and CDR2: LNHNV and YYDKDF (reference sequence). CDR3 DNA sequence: TGTGCCACCAGCAGAGCGGGTCGAATAGAGACCCAGTACTTC. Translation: CATSRAGRIETQYF.

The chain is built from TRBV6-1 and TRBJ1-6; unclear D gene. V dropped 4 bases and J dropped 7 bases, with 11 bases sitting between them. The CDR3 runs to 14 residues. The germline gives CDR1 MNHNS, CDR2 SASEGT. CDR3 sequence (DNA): TGTGCCAGCAGTGTGGGTCAGGTGAATTCACCCCTCCACTTT. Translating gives CASSVGQVNSPLHF.

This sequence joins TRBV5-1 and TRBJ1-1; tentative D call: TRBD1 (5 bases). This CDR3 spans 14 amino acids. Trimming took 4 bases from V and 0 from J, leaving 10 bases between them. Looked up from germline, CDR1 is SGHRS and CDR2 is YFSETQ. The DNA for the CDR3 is TGCGCCAGCAGCCCTGACAGAGTGAACACTGAAGCTTTCTTT. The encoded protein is CASSPDRVNTEAFF.

In nucleotides, the CDR3 is TGTGCCAGCAGCCCGCCGACAGTAGGGTTTGGCTACACCTTC. Its protein is CASSPPTVGFGYTF. The chain couples TRBV11-2 to TRBJ1-2, with D tentatively TRBD1 (5 bases). The CDR3 extends over 14 amino acids. Germline CDR1 SGHAT, CDR2 FQNNGV. Trimming pared 5 bases from V and 7 bases from J, leaving 17 bases between.